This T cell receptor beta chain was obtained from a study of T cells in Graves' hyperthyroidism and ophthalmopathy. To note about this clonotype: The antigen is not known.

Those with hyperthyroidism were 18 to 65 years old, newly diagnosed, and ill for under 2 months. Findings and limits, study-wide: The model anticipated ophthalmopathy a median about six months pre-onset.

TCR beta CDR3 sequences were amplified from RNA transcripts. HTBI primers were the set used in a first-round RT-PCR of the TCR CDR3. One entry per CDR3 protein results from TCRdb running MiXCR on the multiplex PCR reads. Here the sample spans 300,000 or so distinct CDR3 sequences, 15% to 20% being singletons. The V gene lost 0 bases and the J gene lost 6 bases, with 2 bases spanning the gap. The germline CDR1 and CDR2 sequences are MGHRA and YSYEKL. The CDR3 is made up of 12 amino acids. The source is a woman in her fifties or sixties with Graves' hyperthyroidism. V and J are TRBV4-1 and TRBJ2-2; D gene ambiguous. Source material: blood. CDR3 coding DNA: TGCGCCAGCAGCCAAGATGCCGGGGAGCTGTTTTTT. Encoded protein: CASSQDAGELFF.